This T cell receptor beta chain was identified during a study of T-cell memory formation after mild COVID-19. At the level of the study: The TCR clusters were mostly specific to one donor.

TCRdb processed the 5' RACE reads anew with MiXCR; each CDR3 protein has one entry. The sample carries 450,000 to 650,000 distinct CDR3 sequences, 18% recorded once. Trimming pared 3 bases from V and 0 bases from J, leaving 15 bases between. This CDR3 is built from 16 residues. CDR1 and CDR2 from the germline V gene are ENHRY and SYGVKD. This receptor was taken from an adult woman who had mild COVID-19 (a few samples of this study predate the infection). Cell type and time point are not known. Sequencing input: PBMCs or a T cell subset sorted from them (not recorded which). This chain connects TRBV10-3 to TRBJ2-7; the D is unclear. The CDR3 region has the DNA TGTGCCATCAGTGACCCCCGGGCAGGAGCCTCCTACGAGCAGTACTTC. Translation: CAISDPRAGASYEQYF.